This TCR beta chain is from a study of T cell responses to AZD1222 COVID-19 vaccine. Regarding the study as a whole: All repertoire sampling was performed exclusively after the peak T cell response. Spike-specific TCR breadth and depth went up after people got two AZD1222 doses. Most donors were white British and more were female, and clonal diversity was possibly underestimated.

Sequenced by immunoSEQ multiplex PCR; TCRdb stores in-frame clones only, minus some. The table shows tens of thousands of clones, with 90% to 95% occurring only once. With 6 bases removed from V and 1 base from J, the gap between germline ends came to 15 bases. CDR1 GTSNPN and CDR2 SVGIG come from the germline V gene (reference sequence). This CDR3 spans 14 amino acids. As concerns this clone: Its matching antigen is unknown.

The sequence derives from an adult who received the AZD1222 COVID-19 vaccine. Sequencing used peripheral blood, obtained 28 days after the second AZD1222 dose. The V call is TRBV30, the J call TRBJ1-1; D is possibly TRBD1 (5 bases). Here the CDR3 reads CACESTTANTEAFF. The CDR3 bases are TGTGCCTGCGAATCGACGACAGCGAACACTGAAGCTTTCTTT.